This is a list of T cell receptor beta chains from one sample in a study of T cells in Graves' hyperthyroidism and ophthalmopathy. One entry per CDR3 protein, called by TCRdb with MiXCR from the multiplex PCR reads. The sample contains about 420,000 distinct CDR3 sequences, roughly an eighth of which appear only once. Sample: blood. The receptor set was obtained from a woman under 30 with Graves' hyperthyroidism. CDR3s include the opening cysteine and the closing phenylalanine or tryptophan. The D gene is left open where the match is weak. Rows may omit the clone size; those that give it use once, few, many or a size class.

J gene: TRBJ2-3
clone size: few
V gene: TRBV7-2
D gene: TRBD2
CDR3 DNA: TGTGCCAGCAGCTTATTAGGACCGCGGGAGGCAGATACGCAGTATTTT
CDR3 protein: CASSLLGPREADTQYF

J gene: TRBJ2-3
clone size: many
V gene: TRBV3-1
D gene: TRBD2
CDR3 DNA: TGTGCCAGCAGCCGGACCTTAGGGACTAGCGGAGCCACAGATACGCAGTATTTT
CDR3 protein: CASSRTLGTSGATDTQYF

J gene: TRBJ2-3
clone size: many
V gene: TRBV27
D gene: NA
CDR3 DNA: TGTGCCAGCAGTTTCGCTAGCGCGCAGTATTTT
CDR3 protein: CASSFASAQYF

J gene: TRBJ2-1
clone size: many
V gene: TRBV4-3
D gene: TRBD1
CDR3 DNA: TGCGCCAGCAGCCAAGATGGACAGGGGGGCAATGAGCAGTTCTTC
CDR3 protein: CASSQDGQGGNEQFF

J gene: TRBJ2-1
clone size: medium-sized
V gene: TRBV28
D gene: NA
CDR3 DNA: TGTGCCAGCAGCCGCGGGGGCGGAGACATGAATGAGCAGTTCTTC
CDR3 protein: CASSRGGGDMNEQFF

J gene: TRBJ2-7
clone size: NA
V gene: TRBV6-5
D gene: NA
CDR3 DNA: TGTGCCAGCAGTTCTCTCATCAGGGGATCCTACGAGCAGTACTTC
CDR3 protein: CASSSLIRGSYEQYF

J gene: TRBJ2-2
clone size: many
V gene: TRBV20-1
D gene: NA
CDR3 DNA: TGCAGTGCTAGAGGGAGGGCCACCGGGGAGCTGTTTTTT
CDR3 protein: CSARGRATGELFF

J gene: TRBJ1-2
clone size: NA
V gene: TRBV19
D gene: NA
CDR3 DNA: TGTGCCAGTAGCCCCCAAGGGCGGGGCATTGATGGCTACACCTTC
CDR3 protein: CASSPQGRGIDGYTF

J gene: TRBJ2-5
clone size: many
V gene: TRBV27
D gene: NA
CDR3 DNA: TGTGCCAGCACCCCGCGGGTAGGAGAGACCCAGTACTTC
CDR3 protein: CASTPRVGETQYF

J gene: TRBJ1-6
clone size: few
V gene: TRBV6-2/TRBV6-3
D gene: NA
CDR3 DNA: TGTGCCAGCAGTTACGAGTCGCACCTCCACTTT
CDR3 protein: CASSYESHLHF

J gene: TRBJ2-3
clone size: many
V gene: TRBV6-2/TRBV6-3
D gene: TRBD2
CDR3 DNA: TGTGCCAGCAGCTTCGCCTCTGGGACTAGCGGGAGCCGGGGCACAGATACGCAGTATTTT
CDR3 protein: CASSFASGTSGSRGTDTQYF

J gene: TRBJ2-1
clone size: many
V gene: TRBV7-2
D gene: TRBD2
CDR3 DNA: TGTGCCAGCAGCTCGACTAGCGGGATCACTAATGAGCAGTTCTTC
CDR3 protein: CASSSTSGITNEQFF

J gene: TRBJ2-1
clone size: many
V gene: TRBV6-2/TRBV6-3
D gene: TRBD2
CDR3 DNA: TGTGCCAGCAGTCGAGCGGGAGCATATGAGCAGTTCTTC
CDR3 protein: CASSRAGAYEQFF

J gene: TRBJ2-1
clone size: few
V gene: TRBV7-9
D gene: TRBD2
CDR3 DNA: TGTGCCAGCAGCCCGCGGACTAGTCCTTTTAACTACAATGAGCAGTTCTTC
CDR3 protein: CASSPRTSPFNYNEQFF

J gene: TRBJ2-7
clone size: once
V gene: TRBV20-1
D gene: NA
CDR3 DNA: TGCAGTGCTAGAGAGAGTGGACTCCCTACCTACGAGCAGTACTTC
CDR3 protein: CSARESGLPTYEQYF

J gene: TRBJ2-7
clone size: many
V gene: TRBV20-1
D gene: TRBD1
CDR3 DNA: TGCAGTGCTAGATCGCACAGGGGGCGGTCCTACGAGCAGTACTTC
CDR3 protein: CSARSHRGRSYEQYF

J gene: TRBJ1-2
clone size: NA
V gene: TRBV12-3/TRBV12-4
D gene: NA
CDR3 DNA: TGTGCCAGCAGCCTGGAGGGGTTCGGTTTCACCTTC
CDR3 protein: CASSLEGFGFTF

J gene: TRBJ2-7
clone size: many
V gene: TRBV20-1
D gene: NA
CDR3 DNA: TGCAGTGCTCGAGGGGTCGGAAGCTCCTACGAGCAGTACTTC
CDR3 protein: CSARGVGSSYEQYF

J gene: TRBJ1-1
clone size: once
V gene: TRBV19
D gene: NA
CDR3 DNA: TGTGCCAGTAGTCTACCTACTGAAGCTTTCTTT
CDR3 protein: CASSLPTEAFF

J gene: TRBJ2-7
clone size: many
V gene: TRBV7-2
D gene: NA
CDR3 DNA: TGTGCCAGCAGCTTATCGGCGAGGGAGCAGTACTTC
CDR3 protein: CASSLSAREQYF

J gene: TRBJ2-5
clone size: NA
V gene: TRBV19
D gene: NA
CDR3 DNA: TGTGCCAGTATGGTATGGGGAGAAGAGACCCAGTACTTC
CDR3 protein: CASMVWGEETQYF

J gene: TRBJ2-3
clone size: many
V gene: TRBV11-3
D gene: NA
CDR3 DNA: TGTGCCAGCTACAATAACTTCACAGATACGCAGTATTTT
CDR3 protein: CASYNNFTDTQYF

J gene: TRBJ2-4
clone size: once
V gene: TRBV5-6
D gene: NA
CDR3 DNA: TGTGCCAGCAGCTTGGACGAAAAAAACATTCAGTACTTC
CDR3 protein: CASSLDEKNIQYF

J gene: TRBJ2-1
clone size: few
V gene: TRBV24-1
D gene: NA
CDR3 DNA: TGTGCCACCAGTTCCCCCGACAATGAGCAGTTCTTC
CDR3 protein: CATSSPDNEQFF

J gene: TRBJ1-3
clone size: few
V gene: TRBV4-1
D gene: NA
CDR3 DNA: TGCGCCAGCAGCCAAGGGACGGCCTCTGGAAACACCATATATTTT
CDR3 protein: CASSQGTASGNTIYF

J gene: TRBJ2-2
clone size: many
V gene: TRBV11-2
D gene: TRBD1
CDR3 DNA: TGTGCCAGCAGCTTCGAGACAGGGTTCCTGTTTTTT
CDR3 protein: CASSFETGFLFF

J gene: TRBJ1-1
clone size: NA
V gene: TRBV7-8
D gene: TRBD1
CDR3 DNA: TGTGCCAGCAGCGACAGGGGCGGGAACACTGAAGCTTTCTTT
CDR3 protein: CASSDRGGNTEAFF

J gene: TRBJ2-7
clone size: many
V gene: TRBV24-1
D gene: NA
CDR3 DNA: TGTGCCACCAGATCTTCGCGGAGGACCTACGAGCAGTACTTC
CDR3 protein: CATRSSRRTYEQYF

J gene: TRBJ2-7
clone size: many
V gene: TRBV7-9
D gene: TRBD2
CDR3 DNA: TGTGCCAGCAGCGCCCGGACTAGCGGGAGTAGCTACGAGCAGTACTTC
CDR3 protein: CASSARTSGSSYEQYF

J gene: TRBJ2-1
clone size: few
V gene: TRBV10-3
D gene: TRBD2
CDR3 DNA: TGTGCCATCAGCCGAGCCGGGACTAGCGGAGTTGACAATGAGCAGTTCTTC
CDR3 protein: CAISRAGTSGVDNEQFF

J gene: TRBJ1-3
clone size: many
V gene: TRBV30
D gene: NA
CDR3 DNA: TGTGCCTGGAGGAGCTTCGTCGGGAACTCTGGAAACACCATATATTTT
CDR3 protein: CAWRSFVGNSGNTIYF

J gene: TRBJ2-1
clone size: many
V gene: TRBV12-3/TRBV12-4
D gene: TRBD2
CDR3 DNA: TGTGCCAGCAGCTATCAGGGACTAGCGGTTTACAATGAGCAGTTCTTC
CDR3 protein: CASSYQGLAVYNEQFF

J gene: TRBJ1-1
clone size: NA
V gene: TRBV15
D gene: NA
CDR3 DNA: TGTGCCACCAGCAGAGATGGGGAAGTAGACACTGAAGCTTTCTTT
CDR3 protein: CATSRDGEVDTEAFF

J gene: TRBJ2-1
clone size: many
V gene: TRBV27
D gene: TRBD2
CDR3 DNA: TGTGCCAGCAGTTTACGAAGGTCTAGCGGGAGGGCCGATAATGAGCAGTTCTTC
CDR3 protein: CASSLRRSSGRADNEQFF

J gene: TRBJ1-5
clone size: many
V gene: TRBV20-1
D gene: NA
CDR3 DNA: TGCAGTGCTAGAGACTACAGCAGCAATCAGCCCCAGCATTTT
CDR3 protein: CSARDYSSNQPQHF

J gene: TRBJ2-3
clone size: NA
V gene: TRBV2
D gene: NA
CDR3 DNA: TGTGCCAGCAGTGAACAGACGGCTACGCAGTATTTT
CDR3 protein: CASSEQTATQYF

J gene: TRBJ1-5
clone size: many
V gene: TRBV20-1
D gene: TRBD1
CDR3 DNA: TGCAGTGGCACGTCAGGGGGCAGCAGTCAGCCCCAGCATTTT
CDR3 protein: CSGTSGGSSQPQHF

J gene: TRBJ1-1
clone size: many
V gene: TRBV6-2/TRBV6-3
D gene: NA
CDR3 DNA: TGTGCCAGCACCCCAGGGGAGATTGGAGCTTTCTTT
CDR3 protein: CASTPGEIGAFF

J gene: TRBJ2-1
clone size: NA
V gene: TRBV27
D gene: NA
CDR3 DNA: TGTGCCAGCAGTCAGAGCGGAGACTACAATGAGCAGTTCTTC
CDR3 protein: CASSQSGDYNEQFF

J gene: TRBJ2-3
clone size: many
V gene: TRBV28
D gene: TRBD1
CDR3 DNA: TGTGCCAGCAGTTTTTCACTGGACAGGGAACGCACAGATACGCAGTATTTT
CDR3 protein: CASSFSLDRERTDTQYF

J gene: TRBJ2-7
clone size: many
V gene: TRBV14
D gene: NA
CDR3 DNA: TGTGCCAGCAGCCAAGAGGGGTTATACTCCTACGAGCAGTACTTC
CDR3 protein: CASSQEGLYSYEQYF

J gene: TRBJ2-7
clone size: many
V gene: TRBV7-9
D gene: NA
CDR3 DNA: TGTGCCAGCAGCTTAGGGACTACGAACGAGCAGTACTTC
CDR3 protein: CASSLGTTNEQYF

J gene: TRBJ2-5
clone size: many
V gene: TRBV3-1
D gene: TRBD2
CDR3 DNA: TGTGCCAGCAGCCGCGCGGGGCTAGCGGGAGGGAGGGAGACCCAGTACTTC
CDR3 protein: CASSRAGLAGGRETQYF

J gene: TRBJ1-5
clone size: many
V gene: TRBV7-9
D gene: NA
CDR3 DNA: TGTGCCAGCAGCTTAGCAGAGACAGCCTATAGCAATCAGCCCCAGCATTTT
CDR3 protein: CASSLAETAYSNQPQHF

J gene: TRBJ2-7
clone size: many
V gene: TRBV12-3/TRBV12-4
D gene: NA
CDR3 DNA: TGTGCCAGCAGTTTGGCGGCCATGAGCTCCTACGAGCAGTACTTC
CDR3 protein: CASSLAAMSSYEQYF

J gene: TRBJ2-5
clone size: NA
V gene: TRBV13
D gene: NA
CDR3 DNA: TGTGCCAGCAGCTTAGGTAAACAGGGTGGAGAGACCCAGTACTTC
CDR3 protein: CASSLGKQGGETQYF

J gene: TRBJ2-1
clone size: many
V gene: TRBV20-1
D gene: TRBD2
CDR3 DNA: TGCAGTGCTACCCTTACCAGGACTAGCGATTGGAATGAGCAGTTCTTC
CDR3 protein: CSATLTRTSDWNEQFF

J gene: TRBJ2-7
clone size: many
V gene: TRBV12-3/TRBV12-4
D gene: NA
CDR3 DNA: TGTGCCAGCAGTTCCGGAGCAGCGATCTACGAGCAGTACTTC
CDR3 protein: CASSSGAAIYEQYF